One sample yielded the 30 T cell receptor beta chains listed below, sequenced in a study of response to subunit inactivated influenza vaccine. Using its own MiXCR run on the RT-PCR reads, TCRdb lists one record per CDR3 protein. The table includes around 710,000 distinct CDR3 sequences, 11% to 15% detected once. The material was PBMCs from blood, obtained less than 15 days before vaccination. These receptors were taken from a middle-aged man who received an inactivated influenza vaccine.

There are a few counts of this clonotype. The chain couples TRBV5-1 to TRBJ1-1; possible D gene TRBD1, 6 bases. The germline V and J ends were trimmed by 0 bases and 0 bases, with 12 bases remaining between them. The length of the CDR3 is 16 residues. Germline CDR1 is SGHRS and CDR2 is YFSETQ. The CDR3 reads CASSLAGGQMNTEAFF. Here the CDR3 DNA reads TGCGCCAGCAGCTTGGCCGGCGGACAGATGAACACTGAAGCTTTCTTT.

Here the CDR3 reads CASSYSGTRYYEQYF. Here the CDR3 DNA reads TGTGCCAGCAGTTACTCGGGGACACGGTACTACGAGCAGTACTTC. The chain uses TRBV6-2 or TRBV6-3 and TRBJ2-7; tentative D call: TRBD1 (6 bases). With 0 bases removed from V and 3 bases from J, the gap between germline ends came to 12 bases. The CDR3 has 15 amino acids. Germline loops: CDR1 MNHEY, CDR2 SVGEGT.

This clonotype was seen many times. The rearrangement joins TRBV5-5 to TRBJ2-7; 9 bases align to TRBD1. CDR1 and CDR2 (germline): SGHKS, YYEKEE (reference sequence). This CDR3 region has 16 residues. The V gene end was trimmed by 2 bases and the J gene end by 4 bases; junction bases not matched to a gene: 10. DNA of the CDR3: TGTGCCAGCAGCTTTTCCACCGGGACAGGGTTTTACGAGCAGTACTTC. This translates into CASSFSTGTGFYEQYF.

There are a few counts of this clonotype. This chain uses TRBV10-3 with TRBJ1-2; 7 positions match TRBD1. The CDR3 extends over 18 amino acids. From germline, CDR1 is ENHRY and CDR2 SYGVKD. With 2 bases clipped from V and 5 bases from J, the junction kept 17 bases outside the gene matches. DNA for the CDR3: TGTGCCATCAGTGAGGTCCTGTTTGCGGGACAGAAAGATTATGGCTACACCTTC. This gives the protein CAISEVLFAGQKDYGYTF.

The V and J genes are TRBV6-1 and TRBJ2-3, with 10 bases aligning to TRBD2. The germline gives CDR1 MNHNS, CDR2 SASEGT. Losses at the gene ends were 7 bases for V and 3 bases for J; bases not matched to a gene: 4. The CDR3 is made up of 14 amino acids. The CDR3 region is CASNKREGTDTQYF. CDR3 sequence (DNA): TGTGCCAGCAACAAGCGGGAGGGGACAGATACGCAGTATTTT.

This clonotype turned up a few times. The rearrangement links TRBV12-3 or TRBV12-4 to TRBJ2-5, with D possibly being TRBD1 (6 bases). V gave up 4 bases and J gave up 3 bases, with 9 bases separating them. This CDR3 is built from 13 residues. CDR3 in DNA: TGTGCCAGCAGTTCGGACAGCAAAGAGACCCAGTACTTC. Residues: CASSSDSKETQYF.

This clonotype was seen only a few times. The chain is built from TRBV4-1 and TRBJ2-3, with TRBD2 identical over 10 bases. V trimming: 0 bases; J trimming: 2 bases; junction bases outside the gene matches: 11. The CDR3 consists of 19 residues. Germline-derived CDR1 and CDR2 are MGHRA and YSYEKL. CDR3 in amino acids: CASSQEGGSGGYLTDTQYF. The CDR3 DNA is TGCGCCAGCAGCCAAGAAGGAGGTAGCGGGGGGTACCTCACAGATACGCAGTATTTT.

This clonotype has at least ten counts. The V call is TRBV2, the J call TRBJ2-2, with 9 bases lining up with TRBD1. The V gene's germline CDR1 is SNHLY and CDR2 FYNNEI. CDR3 length: 15 amino acids. After removal of 7 bases from V and 1 base from J, the junction contained 4 bases not matched to a gene. CDR3 amino acids: CASKGQGGNTGELFF. CDR3 in DNA: TGTGCCAGCAAGGGACAGGGCGGGAACACCGGGGAGCTGTTTTTT.

This chain connects TRBV10-3 to TRBJ2-3, with TRBD1 matching 10 bases. The CDR3 consists of 12 residues. Germline V gene data show CDR1 as ENHRY and CDR2 as SYGVKD. With 6 bases clipped from V and 6 bases from J, the junction kept 0 bases outside the gene matches. The CDR3 DNA reads TGTGCCATCAGGGACAGGGGGGATACGCAGTATTTT. It specifies CAIRDRGDTQYF.

The sample holds a few counts of this clonotype. The rearrangement links TRBV12-3 or TRBV12-4 to TRBJ2-7; D gene unclear. This CDR3 contains 13 residues. The V end lost 6 bases, the J end lost 3 bases, and 12 bases lay between the germline ends. The DNA of the CDR3 is TGTGCCAGCAGATCGGTCGGCGGCTACGAGCAGTACTTC. Protein: CASRSVGGYEQYF.

In its sample, this clonotype was seen many times. The J gene is TRBJ2-5, the V gene TRBV12-3 or TRBV12-4; 9 positions match TRBD1. V was pared by 4 bases and J by 5 bases, with 5 bases of the junction left unmatched. The length of the CDR3 is 14 residues. The CDR3 reads CASSSRTGAETQYF. CDR3 nucleotide sequence: TGTGCCAGCAGTTCCCGGACAGGGGCTGAGACCCAGTACTTC.

This clonotype was recorded a few times. The rearrangement links TRBV20-1 to TRBJ2-7; no clear D. This CDR3 comprises 12 residues. Per the germline V gene, CDR1 is DFQATT and CDR2 is SNEGSKA (reference sequence). V was cut by 4 bases and J by 7 bases, with 14 bases left in between. This CDR3 reads CSATGPPGEQYF. The CDR3 DNA follows: TGCAGTGCTACAGGACCTCCTGGTGAGCAGTACTTC.

This clonotype was detected only a few times. The V and J genes are TRBV7-2 and TRBJ1-5; 9 nucleotides agree with TRBD1. The CDR3 is 15 amino acids. V shed 5 bases and J 6 bases; nucleotides not matched to a gene: 8. Germline loops: CDR1 SGHTA, CDR2 FQGNSA. The CDR3, as DNA: TGTGCCAGCAGCGCCTCCGGGACAGGGATTCAGCCCCAGCATTTT. Amino acid sequence: CASSASGTGIQPQHF.

A few counts support this clonotype. This chain joins TRBV4-3 and TRBJ2-7; 7 nucleotides match TRBD1. This CDR3 is built from 15 residues. The germline V gene has CDR1 LGHNA and CDR2 YSLEER. The ends lost 1 base at V and 4 bases at J; junction bases unmatched: 7. CDR3 in amino acids: CASSQVIGQVYEQYF. The CDR3 coding sequence is TGCGCCAGCAGCCAAGTGATCGGACAGGTATACGAGCAGTACTTC.

The CDR3 sequence is CASSEGQGVSPPLHF. The CDR3 DNA sequence: TGTGCCAGCAGTGAAGGTCAGGGAGTATCGCCACCCCTCCACTTT. The rearrangement links TRBV6-1 to TRBJ1-6, with D possibly matching TRBD1 (5 bases). Per the germline V gene, CDR1 is MNHNS and CDR2 is SASEGT. V was shortened by 1 base and J by 11 bases, with 15 bases between the two germline ends. The CDR3 runs 15 residues.

Comment on this clonotype: A read error may account for a junction end that differs from germline. The rearrangement links TRBV2 to TRBJ2-5; perhaps D is TRBD1 or TRBD2 (5 bases each). CDR3 length equals 18 residues. In germline, CDR1 is SNHLY, CDR2 FYNNEI. The CDR3 sequence is CTSSPFPPGRPASETQYF. CDR3 DNA sequence: TGTACCAGCAGTCCCTTTCCCCCGGGACGCCCTGCATCAGAGACCCAGTACTTC.

This clonotype was detected ten times or more. This chain connects TRBV6-6 to TRBJ2-2; the D is unclear. This CDR3 is 10 amino acids long. Per germline, CDR1 MNHNY and CDR2 SVGAGI (reference sequence). Trimming removed 10 bases from V and 8 bases from J, with 8 bases in between. CDR3 coding DNA: TGTGCCACCCGTACGGGGGAGCTGTTTTTT. Protein: CATRTGELFF.

The chain joins TRBV2 to TRBJ2-1; 8 positions agree with TRBD1. The J segment lost 3 bases and the V segment lost 7 bases, leaving 5 bases of the junction unmatched. The CDR3 covers 14 residues. The V gene's germline CDR1 is SNHLY and CDR2 FYNNEI. The CDR3 spells CASTGTGYYNEQFF. The CDR3 DNA is TGTGCCAGCACGGGGACAGGATACTACAATGAGCAGTTCTTC.

This clonotype was counted many times. V is TRBV15 and J is TRBJ2-1; maybe TRBD1 (6 bases). Trimming shortened V by 0 bases and J by 6 bases, and 12 bases separated the two germline ends. The CDR3 loop spans 15 amino acids. CDR1 and CDR2 from the germline V gene are LNHNV and YYDKDF (reference sequence). The CDR3 is CATSRDRQASNEQFF. CDR3 coding DNA: TGTGCCACCAGCAGAGATAGACAGGCGAGCAATGAGCAGTTCTTC.

The chain couples TRBV29-1 to TRBJ2-7, with D perhaps matching TRBD1 or TRBD2 (5 bases each). This CDR3 has 14 residues. V was cut by 4 bases and J by 2 bases, with 15 bases left in between. CDR1 is SQVTM, CDR2 ANQGSEA, per germline. As DNA, the CDR3 is TGCAGCGTTGGCCATGGGACGGGACCCTACGAGCAGTACTTC. It is translated as CSVGHGTGPYEQYF.

This clonotype has a handful of counts. The V gene is TRBV28, the J gene TRBJ1-6; D gene unclear. CDR3 length: 15 amino acids. V shed 6 bases and J shed 5 bases, with 14 bases lying between them. From germline, CDR1 is MDHEN and CDR2 SYDVKM. The CDR3 loop reads CASRMGSPDNSPLHF. The CDR3 DNA is TGTGCCAGCAGAATGGGCAGCCCCGATAATTCACCCCTCCACTTT.

This clonotype was observed a few times. The rearrangement links TRBV30 to TRBJ2-1, with 9 bases matching TRBD2. Losses at the gene ends were 3 bases for V and 6 bases for J; bases not matched to a gene: 9. Germline CDR1 reads GTSNPN; CDR2 reads SVGIG (reference sequence). The CDR3 sequence is 15 residues long. CDR3 sequence reads: CAWSPLRAGGNEQFF. The CDR3 region has the DNA TGTGCCTGGAGCCCCCTAAGAGCGGGAGGCAATGAGCAGTTCTTC.

The V gene is TRBV12-3 or TRBV12-4, the J gene TRBJ2-7; D not resolved. Trimming pared 5 bases from V and 7 bases from J, leaving 12 bases between. The CDR3 sequence is 12 residues long. For the CDR3, the DNA is TGTGCCAGCAGTCCCTCGGGTAGGGAGCAGTACTTC. As protein: CASSPSGREQYF.

The gene calls are TRBV3-1 and TRBJ1-3; TRBD1 matches 9 bases. The V gene's germline CDR1 is LGHDT and CDR2 YNNKEL (reference sequence). The CDR3 has 15 amino acids. J gave up 2 bases and V 4 bases, and 3 bases lay outside the gene matches. The CDR3 DNA reads TGTGCCAGCAGCCGGGACAGGGCTGCTGGAAACACCATATATTTT. This codes for CASSRDRAAGNTIYF.

The V and J genes are TRBV4-1 and TRBJ2-1, with 9 bases identical to TRBD1. Germline CDR1 MGHRA, CDR2 YSYEKL. This CDR3 contains 21 residues. V lost 0 bases to trimming and J lost 6 bases; unmatched junction nucleotides: 21. The DNA for the CDR3 is TGCGCCAGCAGCCAAGATTGGACGGGACAGGGTGTATCTTCGTGGGGCAATGAGCAGTTCTTC. Translating it yields CASSQDWTGQGVSSWGNEQFF.

The chain couples TRBV6-5 to TRBJ1-6; D is undetermined. V lost 2 bases and J lost 0, with 14 bases in between. This CDR3 is 18 amino acids long. Germline CDR1 and CDR2: MNHEY and SVGAGI. The CDR3 DNA reads as TGTGCCAGCAGTTACCAGTTAAGGGAAAGCTCCTATAATTCACCCCTCCACTTT. Amino acids: CASSYQLRESSYNSPLHF.

The chain couples TRBV9 to TRBJ2-2; TRBD1 might be the D (5 bases). The V and J ends lost 0 bases and 6 bases respectively, with 21 bases between them. The CDR3 extends over 18 amino acids. In germline, CDR1 is SGDLS, CDR2 YYNGEE. The CDR3: CASSVGAGPSLFAGELFF. The CDR3 coding sequence is TGTGCCAGCAGCGTAGGAGCAGGGCCTTCTCTATTTGCCGGGGAGCTGTTTTTT.

The chain has TRBV7-2 and TRBJ1-2, with D unclear. The ends were cut back, 4 bases at V and 4 bases at J, with 22 bases in the middle. The CDR3 has 17 amino acids. The V gene's germline CDR1 is SGHTA and CDR2 FQGNSA. The CDR3 region is CASSSKAHSEGGYGYTF. The CDR3 region has the DNA TGTGCCAGCAGCTCAAAAGCACACTCTGAGGGCGGCTATGGCTACACCTTC.

This clonotype was picked up a small number of times. V and J are TRBV12-3 or TRBV12-4 and TRBJ2-1; 11 bases agree with TRBD2. With 7 bases clipped from V and 3 bases from J, the junction kept 5 bases outside the gene matches. This CDR3 comprises 15 residues. Here the CDR3 reads CASNLAGGNYNEQFF. The CDR3 region has the DNA TGTGCCAGCAATCTAGCGGGGGGTAACTACAATGAGCAGTTCTTC.

The gene calls are TRBV3-1 and TRBJ1-1; D remains ambiguous. With 4 bases removed from V and 3 bases from J, the gap between germline ends came to 15 bases. CDR3 length equals 15 residues. Looked up from germline, CDR1 is LGHDT and CDR2 is YNNKEL (reference sequence). CDR3 amino acids: CASSPLFAGHTEAFF. The CDR3 DNA reads TGTGCCAGCAGCCCCCTATTCGCCGGGCACACTGAAGCTTTCTTT.